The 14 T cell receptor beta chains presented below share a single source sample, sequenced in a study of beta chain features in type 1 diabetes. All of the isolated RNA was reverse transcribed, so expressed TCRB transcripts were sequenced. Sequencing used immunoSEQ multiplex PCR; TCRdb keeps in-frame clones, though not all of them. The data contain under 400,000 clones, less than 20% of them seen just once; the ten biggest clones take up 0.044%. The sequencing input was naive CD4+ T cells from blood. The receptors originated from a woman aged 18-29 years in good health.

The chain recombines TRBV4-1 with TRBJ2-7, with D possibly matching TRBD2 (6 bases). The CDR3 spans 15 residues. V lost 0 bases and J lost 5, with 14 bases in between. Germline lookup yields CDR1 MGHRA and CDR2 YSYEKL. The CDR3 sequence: CASSQEGGKIHEQYF. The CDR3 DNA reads TGCGCCAGCAGCCAAGAAGGCGGGAAAATCCACGAGCAGTACTTC.

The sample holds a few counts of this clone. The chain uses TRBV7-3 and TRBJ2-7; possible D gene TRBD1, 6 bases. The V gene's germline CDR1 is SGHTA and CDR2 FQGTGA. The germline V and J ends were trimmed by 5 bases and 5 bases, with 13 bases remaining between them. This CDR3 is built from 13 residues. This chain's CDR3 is CASSPLGADEQYF. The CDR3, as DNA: TGTGCCAGCAGCCCCTTGGGGGCGGACGAGCAGTACTTC.

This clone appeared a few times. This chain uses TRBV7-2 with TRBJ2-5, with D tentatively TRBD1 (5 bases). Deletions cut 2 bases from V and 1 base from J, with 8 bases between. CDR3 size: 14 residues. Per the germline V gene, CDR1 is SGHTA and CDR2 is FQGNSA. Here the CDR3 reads CASSLTTAQETQYF. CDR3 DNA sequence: TGTGCCAGCAGCTTAACGACAGCCCAAGAGACCCAGTACTTC.

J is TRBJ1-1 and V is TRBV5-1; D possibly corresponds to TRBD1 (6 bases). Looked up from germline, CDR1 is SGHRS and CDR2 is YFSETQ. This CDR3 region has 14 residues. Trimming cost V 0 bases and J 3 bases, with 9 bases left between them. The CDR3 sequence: CASSLVGGHTEAFF. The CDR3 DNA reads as TGCGCCAGCAGCTTGGTAGGGGGTCACACTGAAGCTTTCTTT.

CDR3 coding DNA: TGTGCCAGCAGCACGGGGGACAGCTCCTGTCCCGTAGTATGGTATGGCTACACCTTC. Its protein is CASSTGDSSCPVVWYGYTF. The gene calls are TRBV21-1 and TRBJ1-2; TRBD1 is the table's D call, not checked against the DNA. TRBV21-1 is assigned pseudogene status. The CDR3 has 19 residues.

The CDR3 reads CASSFPGGTQYF. The CDR3 coding sequence is TGTGCCAGCAGTTTCCCAGGGGGTACGCAGTATTTT. The V gene is TRBV27, the J gene TRBJ2-3, with 7 bases matching TRBD1. Germline V gene data show CDR1 as MNHEY and CDR2 as SMNVEV (reference sequence). This CDR3 has 12 residues. V gave up 3 bases and J gave up 8 bases; unmatched junction bases: 2.

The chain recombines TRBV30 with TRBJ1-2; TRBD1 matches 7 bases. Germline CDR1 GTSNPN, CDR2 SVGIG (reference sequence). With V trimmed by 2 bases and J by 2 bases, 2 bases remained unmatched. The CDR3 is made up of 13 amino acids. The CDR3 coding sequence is TGTGCCTGGAGTCGGGACAGAAACTATGGCTACACCTTC. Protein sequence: CAWSRDRNYGYTF.

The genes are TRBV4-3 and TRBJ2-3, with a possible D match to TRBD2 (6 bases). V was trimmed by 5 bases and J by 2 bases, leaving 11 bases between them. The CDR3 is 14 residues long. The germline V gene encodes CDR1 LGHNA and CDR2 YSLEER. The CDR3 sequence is CASSSGLPTDTQYF. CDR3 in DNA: TGCGCCAGCAGCTCGGGACTCCCCACAGATACGCAGTATTTT.

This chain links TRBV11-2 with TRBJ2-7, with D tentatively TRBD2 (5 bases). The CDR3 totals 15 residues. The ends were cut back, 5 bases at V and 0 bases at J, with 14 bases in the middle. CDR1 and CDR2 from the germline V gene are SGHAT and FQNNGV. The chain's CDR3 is CASSISDQSSYEQYF. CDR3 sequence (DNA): TGTGCCAGCAGCATTAGCGATCAAAGCTCCTACGAGCAGTACTTC.

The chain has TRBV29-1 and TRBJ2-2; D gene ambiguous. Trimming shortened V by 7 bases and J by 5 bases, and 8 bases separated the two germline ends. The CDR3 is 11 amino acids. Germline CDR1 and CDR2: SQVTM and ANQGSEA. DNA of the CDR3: TGCAGCGCCGAGAGGACCGGGGAGCTGTTTTTT. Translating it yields CSAERTGELFF.

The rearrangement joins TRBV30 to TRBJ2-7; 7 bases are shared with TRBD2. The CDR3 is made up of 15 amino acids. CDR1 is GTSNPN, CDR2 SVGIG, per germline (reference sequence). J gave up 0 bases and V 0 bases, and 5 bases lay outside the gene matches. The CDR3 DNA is TGTGCCTGGAGTGTAAAGACTAGCCACTCCTACGAGCAGTACTTC. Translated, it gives CAWSVKTSHSYEQYF.

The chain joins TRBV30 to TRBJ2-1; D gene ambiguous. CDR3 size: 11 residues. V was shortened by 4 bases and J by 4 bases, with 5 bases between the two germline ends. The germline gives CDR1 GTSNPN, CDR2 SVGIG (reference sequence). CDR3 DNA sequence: TGTGCCTGGACGGTATACAATGAGCAGTTCTTC. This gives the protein CAWTVYNEQFF.

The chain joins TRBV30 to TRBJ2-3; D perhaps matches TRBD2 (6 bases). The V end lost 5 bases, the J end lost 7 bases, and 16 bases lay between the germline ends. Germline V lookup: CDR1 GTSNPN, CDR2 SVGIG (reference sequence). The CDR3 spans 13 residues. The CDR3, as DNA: TGTGCCTGGGAACCAGGCGGGAAAAATACGCAGTATTTT. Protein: CAWEPGGKNTQYF.

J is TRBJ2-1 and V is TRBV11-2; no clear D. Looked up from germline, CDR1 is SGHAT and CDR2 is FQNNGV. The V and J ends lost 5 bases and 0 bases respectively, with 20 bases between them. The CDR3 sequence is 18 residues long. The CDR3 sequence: CASSSRVVLMSSYNEQFF. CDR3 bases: TGTGCCAGCAGCAGCCGTGTGGTACTAATGAGCTCCTACAATGAGCAGTTCTTC.